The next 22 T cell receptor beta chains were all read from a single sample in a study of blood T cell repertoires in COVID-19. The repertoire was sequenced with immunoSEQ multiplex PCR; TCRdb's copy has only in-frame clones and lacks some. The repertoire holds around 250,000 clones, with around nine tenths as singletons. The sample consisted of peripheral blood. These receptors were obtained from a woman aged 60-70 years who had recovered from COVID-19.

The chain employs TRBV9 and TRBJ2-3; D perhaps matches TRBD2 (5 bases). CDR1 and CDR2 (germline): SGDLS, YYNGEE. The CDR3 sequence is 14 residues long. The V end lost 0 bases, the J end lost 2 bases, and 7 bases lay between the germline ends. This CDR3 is CASSVGLPTDTQYF. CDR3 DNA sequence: TGTGCCAGCAGCGTAGGACTACCCACAGATACGCAGTATTTT.

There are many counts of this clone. This chain's CDR3 is CASRLQGGTEAFF. The CDR3 DNA follows: TGTGCCAGCAGATTACAGGGTGGCACTGAAGCTTTCTTT. The chain uses TRBV7-3 and TRBJ1-1; a weak D match, TRBD1 (6 bases). V was shortened by 6 bases and J by 4 bases, with 12 bases between the two germline ends. This CDR3 region has 13 residues. The germline V gene has CDR1 SGHTA and CDR2 FQGTGA. Full variable domain (outside the CDR3, taken from reference TRBV7-3 and TRBJ1-1): GAGVSQTPSNKVTEKGKYVELRCDPISGHTALYWYRQSLGQGPEFLIYFQGTGAADDSGLPNDRFFAVRPEGSVSTLKIQRTERGDSAVYLCASRLQGGTEAFFGQGTRLTVV.

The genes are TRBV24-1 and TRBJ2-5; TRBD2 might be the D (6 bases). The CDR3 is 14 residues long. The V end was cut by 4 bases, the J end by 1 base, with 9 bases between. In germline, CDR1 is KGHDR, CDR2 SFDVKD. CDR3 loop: CATSESSGQETQYF. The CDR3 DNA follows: TGTGCCACCAGTGAGAGTAGCGGCCAAGAGACCCAGTACTTC.

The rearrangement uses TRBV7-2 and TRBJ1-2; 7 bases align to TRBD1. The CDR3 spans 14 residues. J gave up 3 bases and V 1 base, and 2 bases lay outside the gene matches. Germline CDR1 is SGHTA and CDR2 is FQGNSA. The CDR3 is CASSLGRGDYGYTF. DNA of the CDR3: TGTGCCAGCAGCTTAGGCAGGGGGGACTATGGCTACACCTTC.

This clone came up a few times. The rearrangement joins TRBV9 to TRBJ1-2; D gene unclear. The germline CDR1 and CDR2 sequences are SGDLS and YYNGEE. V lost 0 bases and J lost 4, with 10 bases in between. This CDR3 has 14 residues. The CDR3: CASSVGAGTYGYTF. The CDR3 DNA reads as TGTGCCAGCAGCGTAGGAGCAGGCACCTATGGCTACACCTTC.

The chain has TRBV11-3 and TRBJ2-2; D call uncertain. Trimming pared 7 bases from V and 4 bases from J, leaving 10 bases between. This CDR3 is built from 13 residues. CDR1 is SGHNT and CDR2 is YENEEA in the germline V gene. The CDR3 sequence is CASTASSTGELFF. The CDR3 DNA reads TGTGCCAGCACCGCGTCATCCACCGGGGAGCTGTTTTTT.

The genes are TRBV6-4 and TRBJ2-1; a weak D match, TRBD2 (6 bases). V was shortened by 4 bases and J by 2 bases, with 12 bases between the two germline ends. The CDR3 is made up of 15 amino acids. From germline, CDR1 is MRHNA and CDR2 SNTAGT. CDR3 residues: CASSVSSGAYNEQFF. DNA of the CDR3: TGTGCCAGCAGTGTCAGTAGCGGAGCCTACAATGAGCAGTTCTTC.

The DNA for the CDR3 is TGTGCCAGCATTAACACCTATGGCTACACCTTC. It specifies CASINTYGYTF. The rearrangement links TRBV6-6 to TRBJ1-2; D remains ambiguous. The CDR3 loop spans 11 amino acids. The germline V gene has CDR1 MNHNY and CDR2 SVGAGI (reference sequence). The ends were cut back, 7 bases at V and 4 bases at J, with 7 bases in the middle.

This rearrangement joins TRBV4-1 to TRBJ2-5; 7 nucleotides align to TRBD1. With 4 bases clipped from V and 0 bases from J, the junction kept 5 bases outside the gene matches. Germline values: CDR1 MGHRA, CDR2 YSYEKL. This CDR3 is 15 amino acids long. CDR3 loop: CASSRKTGDQETQYF. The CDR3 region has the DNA TGCGCCAGCAGCCGCAAAACAGGGGACCAAGAGACCCAGTACTTC.

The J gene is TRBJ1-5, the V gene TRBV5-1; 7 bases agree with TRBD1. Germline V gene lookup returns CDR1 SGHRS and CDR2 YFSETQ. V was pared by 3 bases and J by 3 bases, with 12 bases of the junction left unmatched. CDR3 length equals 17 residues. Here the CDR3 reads CASSYLPPGQPNQPQHF. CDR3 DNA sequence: TGCGCCAGCAGCTACTTACCCCCGGGACAGCCCAATCAGCCCCAGCATTTT.

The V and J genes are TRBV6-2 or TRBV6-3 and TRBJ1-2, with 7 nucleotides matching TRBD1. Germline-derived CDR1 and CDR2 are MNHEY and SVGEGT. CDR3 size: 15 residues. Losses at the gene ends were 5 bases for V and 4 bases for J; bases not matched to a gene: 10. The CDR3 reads CASSPGQAAVYGYTF. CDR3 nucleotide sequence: TGTGCCAGCAGTCCCGGACAGGCGGCGGTCTATGGCTACACCTTC.

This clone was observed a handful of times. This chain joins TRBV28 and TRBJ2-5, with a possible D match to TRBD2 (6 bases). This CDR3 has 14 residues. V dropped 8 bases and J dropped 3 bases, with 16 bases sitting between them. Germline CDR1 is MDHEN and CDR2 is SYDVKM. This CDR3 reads CASVAPGGEETQYF. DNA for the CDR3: TGTGCCAGCGTGGCGCCCGGGGGTGAAGAGACCCAGTACTTC.

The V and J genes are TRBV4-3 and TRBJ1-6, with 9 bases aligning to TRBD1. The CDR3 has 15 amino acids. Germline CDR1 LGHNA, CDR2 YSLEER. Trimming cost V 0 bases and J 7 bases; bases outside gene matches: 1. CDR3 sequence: CASSQETGGNSPLHF. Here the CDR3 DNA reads TGCGCCAGCAGCCAAGAGACAGGGGGGAATTCACCCCTCCACTTT.

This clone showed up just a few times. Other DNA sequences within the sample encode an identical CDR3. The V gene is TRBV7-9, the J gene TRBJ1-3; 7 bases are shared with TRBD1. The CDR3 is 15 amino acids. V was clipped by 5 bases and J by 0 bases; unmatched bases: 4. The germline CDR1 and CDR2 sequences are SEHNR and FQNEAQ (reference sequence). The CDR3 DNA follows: TGTGCCAGCAGCCTGGGGACAGACTCTGGAAACACCATATATTTT. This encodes CASSLGTDSGNTIYF.

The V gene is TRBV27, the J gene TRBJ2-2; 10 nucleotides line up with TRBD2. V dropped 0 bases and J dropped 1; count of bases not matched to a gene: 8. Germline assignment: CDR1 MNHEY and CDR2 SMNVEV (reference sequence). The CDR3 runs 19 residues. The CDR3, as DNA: TGTGCCAGCAGTTTATCGGCCAGCGGGGGGGCCTGGAACACCGGGGAGCTGTTTTTT. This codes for CASSLSASGGAWNTGELFF.

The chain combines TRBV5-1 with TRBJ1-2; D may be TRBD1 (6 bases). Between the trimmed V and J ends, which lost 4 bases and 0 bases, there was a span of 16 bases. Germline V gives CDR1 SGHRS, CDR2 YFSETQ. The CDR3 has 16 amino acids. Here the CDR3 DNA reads TGCGCCAGCAGCAAAGGATGGGAGGGGGCTAACTATGGCTACACCTTC. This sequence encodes CASSKGWEGANYGYTF.

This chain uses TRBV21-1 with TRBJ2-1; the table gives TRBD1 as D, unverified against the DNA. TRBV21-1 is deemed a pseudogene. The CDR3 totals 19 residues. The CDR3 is CASSKGRPQCGDRGDEQFF. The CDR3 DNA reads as TGTGCCAGCAGCAAAGGTCGCCCACAGTGTGGGGACAGGGGCGACGAGCAGTTCTTC.

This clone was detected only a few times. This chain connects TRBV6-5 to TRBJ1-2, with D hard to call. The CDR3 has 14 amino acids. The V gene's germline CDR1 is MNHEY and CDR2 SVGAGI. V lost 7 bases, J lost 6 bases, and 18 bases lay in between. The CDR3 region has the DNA TGTGCCAGCACCGACGGAGGATTTCACCATGGCTACACCTTC. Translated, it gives CASTDGGFHHGYTF.

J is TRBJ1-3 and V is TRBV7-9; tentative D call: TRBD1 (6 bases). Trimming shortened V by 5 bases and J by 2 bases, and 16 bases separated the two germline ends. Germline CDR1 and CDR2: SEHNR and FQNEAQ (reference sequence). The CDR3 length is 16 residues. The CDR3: CASSPSTGLAGNTIYF. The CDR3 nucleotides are TGTGCCAGCAGCCCCTCGACAGGTCTAGCTGGAAACACCATATATTTT.

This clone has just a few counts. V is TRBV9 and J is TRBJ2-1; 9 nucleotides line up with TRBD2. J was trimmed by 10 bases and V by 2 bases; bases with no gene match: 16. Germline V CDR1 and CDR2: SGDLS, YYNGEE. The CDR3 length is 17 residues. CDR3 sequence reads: CASSVRSGGIRIEEQFF. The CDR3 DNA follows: TGTGCCAGCAGCGTCCGAAGCGGGGGGATACGGATTGAGGAGCAGTTCTTC. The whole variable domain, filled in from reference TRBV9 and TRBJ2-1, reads DSGVTQTPKHLITATGQRVTLRCSPRSGDLSVYWYQQSLDQGLQFLIQYYNGEERAKGNILERFSAQQFPDLHSELNLSSLELGDSALYFCASSVRSGGIRIEEQFFGPGTRLTVL.

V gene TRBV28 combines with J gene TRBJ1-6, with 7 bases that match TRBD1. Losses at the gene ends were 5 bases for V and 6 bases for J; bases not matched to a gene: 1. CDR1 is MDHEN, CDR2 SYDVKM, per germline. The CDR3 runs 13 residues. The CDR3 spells CASSGDSNSPLHF. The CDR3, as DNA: TGTGCCAGCAGTGGGGACAGTAATTCACCCCTCCACTTT.

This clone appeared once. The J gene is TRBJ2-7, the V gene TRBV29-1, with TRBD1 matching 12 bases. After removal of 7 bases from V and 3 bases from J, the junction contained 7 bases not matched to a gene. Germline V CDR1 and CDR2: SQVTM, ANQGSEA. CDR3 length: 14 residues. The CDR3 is CSAGTGGYRYEQYF. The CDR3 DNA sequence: TGCAGCGCCGGGACAGGGGGCTACCGCTACGAGCAGTACTTC.